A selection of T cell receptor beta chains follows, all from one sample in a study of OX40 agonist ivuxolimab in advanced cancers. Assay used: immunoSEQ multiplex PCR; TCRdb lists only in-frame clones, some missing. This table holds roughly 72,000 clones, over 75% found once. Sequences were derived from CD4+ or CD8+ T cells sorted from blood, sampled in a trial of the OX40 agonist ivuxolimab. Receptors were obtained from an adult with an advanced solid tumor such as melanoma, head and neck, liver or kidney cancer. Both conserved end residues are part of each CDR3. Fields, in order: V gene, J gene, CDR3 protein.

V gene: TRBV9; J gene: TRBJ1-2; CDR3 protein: CASSVRTANYGYTF
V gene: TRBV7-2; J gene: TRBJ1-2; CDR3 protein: CASSPGTGLSRGYGYTF
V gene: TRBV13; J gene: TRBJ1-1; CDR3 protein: CASSLNPGNTEAFF
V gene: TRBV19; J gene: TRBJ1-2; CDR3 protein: CASSRGQGVGYTF
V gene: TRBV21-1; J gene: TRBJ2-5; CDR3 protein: CASSPGTSQETQYF
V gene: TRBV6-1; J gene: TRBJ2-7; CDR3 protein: CASRRPGFYEQYF
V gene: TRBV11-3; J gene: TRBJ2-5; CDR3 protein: CASSPEAGHVQETQYF
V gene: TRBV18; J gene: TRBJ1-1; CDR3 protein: CASSPPVRDTEAFF
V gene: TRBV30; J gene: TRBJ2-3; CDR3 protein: CAWSHGQASTDTQYF
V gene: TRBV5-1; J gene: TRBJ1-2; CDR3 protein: CASSLDGDGYTF
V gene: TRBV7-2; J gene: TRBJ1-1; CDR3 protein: CASSQRWGSTEAFF
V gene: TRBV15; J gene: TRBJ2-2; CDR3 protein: CATSRLDMSTGELFF
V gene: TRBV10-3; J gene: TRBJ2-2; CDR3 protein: CAISGPQGLATGELFF
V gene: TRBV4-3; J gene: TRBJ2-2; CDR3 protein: CASSQRGAIAGELFF
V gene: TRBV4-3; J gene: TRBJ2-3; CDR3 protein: CASSLGQGADTQYF
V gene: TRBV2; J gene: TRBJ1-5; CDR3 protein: CASSGTGTTAFGNQPQHF
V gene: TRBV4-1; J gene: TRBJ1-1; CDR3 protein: CASSQDTGTEAFF
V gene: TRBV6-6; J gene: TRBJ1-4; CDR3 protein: CASNDRATNEKLFF
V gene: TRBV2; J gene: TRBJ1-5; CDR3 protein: CASPDREPNQPQHF
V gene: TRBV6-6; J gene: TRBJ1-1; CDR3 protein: CASSYTRVEAFF
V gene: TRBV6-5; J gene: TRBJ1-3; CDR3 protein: CASSLAGTGNTIYF
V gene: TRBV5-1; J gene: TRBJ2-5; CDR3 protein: CASSFLDGAVLYETQYF
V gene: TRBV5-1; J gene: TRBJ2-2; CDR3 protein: CASSASTSGSPGELFF
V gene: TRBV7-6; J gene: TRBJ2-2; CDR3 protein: CASSLSRTGGAYGTGELFF
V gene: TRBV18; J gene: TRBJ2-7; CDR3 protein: CASSPTGTSGSAYEQYF